This TCR beta chain was sequenced for a study of blood T cell repertoires in COVID-19. Looking at the study overall: Whether acute or convalescent, the COVID-19 samples came from the United States, Italy and Spain. In each case, the material was cDNA or gDNA derived from T cells, B-cell-depleted T cells, or PBMCs.

As for this clone: The junction departs from germline at one end; a sequencing error may be responsible.

Authors' analysis steps: Amplification with reference gene primers provided the estimates of nucleated cell counts. Only in-frame clones appear in the TCRdb table, and some are missing; sequencing was by immunoSEQ multiplex PCR. That table furnishes V, J and clone size, whereas the DNA furnished D and trimming. Altogether over 300,000 clones are present, roughly 89% being singletons, with the ten largest covering approximately 6.2%. The sample comprised peripheral blood. This TCR was recovered from a young man with active or convalescent COVID-19.

This chain's CDR3 is CASSQVTVTVGHF. The CDR3 DNA follows: TGCGCCAGCAGCCAAGTGACTGTGACAGTGGGACATTTT. This sequence joins TRBV4-1 and TRBJ1-4; possibly TRBD1 for D (6 bases). Per the germline V gene, CDR1 is MGHRA and CDR2 is YSYEKL. CDR3 length equals 13 residues.